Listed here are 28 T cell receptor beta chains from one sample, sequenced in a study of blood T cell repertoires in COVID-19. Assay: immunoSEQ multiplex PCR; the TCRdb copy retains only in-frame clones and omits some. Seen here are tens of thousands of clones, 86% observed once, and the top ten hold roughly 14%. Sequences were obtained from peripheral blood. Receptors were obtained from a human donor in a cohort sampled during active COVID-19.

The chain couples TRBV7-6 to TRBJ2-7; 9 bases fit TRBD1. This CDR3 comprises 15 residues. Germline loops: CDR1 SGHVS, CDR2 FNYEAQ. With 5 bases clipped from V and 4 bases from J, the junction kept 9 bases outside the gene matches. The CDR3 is CASSRIQQGAYEQYF. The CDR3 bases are TGTGCCAGCAGCCGGATTCAACAGGGGGCTTACGAGCAGTACTTC.

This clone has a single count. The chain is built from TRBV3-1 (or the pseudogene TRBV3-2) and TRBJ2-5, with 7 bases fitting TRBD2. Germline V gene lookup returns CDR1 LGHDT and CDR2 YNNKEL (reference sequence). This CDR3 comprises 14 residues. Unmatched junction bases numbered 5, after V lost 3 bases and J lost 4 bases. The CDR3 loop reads CASSHLGGRETQYF. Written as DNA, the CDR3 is TGTGCCAGCAGCCACTTGGGCGGGAGAGAGACCCAGTACTTC.

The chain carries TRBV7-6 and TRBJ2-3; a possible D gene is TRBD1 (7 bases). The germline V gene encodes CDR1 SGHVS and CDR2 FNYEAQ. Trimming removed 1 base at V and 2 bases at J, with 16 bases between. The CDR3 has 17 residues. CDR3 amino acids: CASSLGSQGGNTDTQYF. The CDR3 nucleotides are TGTGCCAGCAGCTTAGGGTCTCAGGGGGGAAACACAGATACGCAGTATTTT.

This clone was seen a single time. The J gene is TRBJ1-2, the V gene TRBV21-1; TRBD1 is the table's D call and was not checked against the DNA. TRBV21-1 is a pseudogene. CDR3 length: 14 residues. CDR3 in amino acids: CASSRTGGNYGYTF. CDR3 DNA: TGTGCCAGCAGCAGGACAGGGGGTAACTATGGCTACACCTTC.

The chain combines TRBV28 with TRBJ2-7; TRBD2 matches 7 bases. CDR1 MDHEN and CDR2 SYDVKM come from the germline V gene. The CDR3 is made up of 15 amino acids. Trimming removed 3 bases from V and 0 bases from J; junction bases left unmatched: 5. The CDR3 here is CASSLRGSYSYEQYF. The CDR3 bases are TGTGCCAGCAGTTTGCGGGGGTCATACTCCTACGAGCAGTACTTC.

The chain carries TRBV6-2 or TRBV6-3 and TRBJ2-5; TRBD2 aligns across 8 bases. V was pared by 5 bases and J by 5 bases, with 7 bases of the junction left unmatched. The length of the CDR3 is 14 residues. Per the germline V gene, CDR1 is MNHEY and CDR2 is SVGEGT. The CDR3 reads CASSDPGLEETQYF. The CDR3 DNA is TGTGCCAGCAGTGACCCGGGACTAGAGGAGACCCAGTACTTC.

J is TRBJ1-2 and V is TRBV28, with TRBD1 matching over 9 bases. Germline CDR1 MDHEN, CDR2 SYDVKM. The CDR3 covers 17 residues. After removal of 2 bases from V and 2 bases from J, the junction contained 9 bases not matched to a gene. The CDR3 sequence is CASSLKTGGSQNYGYTF. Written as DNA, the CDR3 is TGTGCCAGCAGTTTAAAGACAGGGGGATCCCAAAACTATGGCTACACCTTC.

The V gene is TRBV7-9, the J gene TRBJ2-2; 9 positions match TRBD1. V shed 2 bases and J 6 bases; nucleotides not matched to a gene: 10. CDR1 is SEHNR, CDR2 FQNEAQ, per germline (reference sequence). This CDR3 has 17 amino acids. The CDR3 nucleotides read TGTGCCAGCAGCTTAACCGGACAGGGGATGGGGGCCGGGGAGCTGTTTTTT. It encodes CASSLTGQGMGAGELFF.

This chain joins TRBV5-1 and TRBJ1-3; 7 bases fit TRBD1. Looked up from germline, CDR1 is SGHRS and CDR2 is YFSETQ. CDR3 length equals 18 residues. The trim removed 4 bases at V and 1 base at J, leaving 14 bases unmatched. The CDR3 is CASSLLGQEYLSGNTIYF. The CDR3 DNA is TGCGCCAGCAGCCTACTAGGACAGGAGTATTTGTCTGGAAACACCATATATTTT.

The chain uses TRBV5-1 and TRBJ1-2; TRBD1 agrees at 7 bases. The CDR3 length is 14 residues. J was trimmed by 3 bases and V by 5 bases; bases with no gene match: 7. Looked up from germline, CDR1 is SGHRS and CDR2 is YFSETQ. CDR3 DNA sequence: TGCGCCAGCAGAGAAAGACAGGGTGACTATGGCTACACCTTC. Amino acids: CASRERQGDYGYTF.

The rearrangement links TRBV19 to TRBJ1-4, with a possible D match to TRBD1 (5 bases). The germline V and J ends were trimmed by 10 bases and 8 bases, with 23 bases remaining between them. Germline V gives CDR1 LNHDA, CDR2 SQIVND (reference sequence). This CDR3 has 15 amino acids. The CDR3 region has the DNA TGTGCCACACAGGAGGGGAGGGTGTTTGGAGAAAAACTGTTTTTT. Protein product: CATQEGRVFGEKLFF.

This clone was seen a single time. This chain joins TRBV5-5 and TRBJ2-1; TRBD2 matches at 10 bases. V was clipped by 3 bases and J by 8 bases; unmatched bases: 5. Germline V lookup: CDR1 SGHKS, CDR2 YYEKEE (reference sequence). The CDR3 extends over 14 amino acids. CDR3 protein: CASSWSSGRHEQFF. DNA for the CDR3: TGTGCCAGCAGCTGGTCTAGCGGGAGACATGAGCAGTTCTTC.

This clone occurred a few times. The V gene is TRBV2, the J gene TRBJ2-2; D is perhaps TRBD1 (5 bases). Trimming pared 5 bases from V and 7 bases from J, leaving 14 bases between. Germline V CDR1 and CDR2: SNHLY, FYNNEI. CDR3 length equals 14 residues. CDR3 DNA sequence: TGTGCCAGCAGTAAGACAGAGGTGGTCGGGGAGCTGTTTTTT. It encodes CASSKTEVVGELFF.

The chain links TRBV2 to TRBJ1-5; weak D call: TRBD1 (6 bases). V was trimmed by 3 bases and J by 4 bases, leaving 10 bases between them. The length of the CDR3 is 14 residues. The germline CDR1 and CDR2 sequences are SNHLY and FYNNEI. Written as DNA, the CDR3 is TGTGCCAGCAGTGACGGACAGTTAAATCAGCCCCAGCATTTT. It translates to CASSDGQLNQPQHF.

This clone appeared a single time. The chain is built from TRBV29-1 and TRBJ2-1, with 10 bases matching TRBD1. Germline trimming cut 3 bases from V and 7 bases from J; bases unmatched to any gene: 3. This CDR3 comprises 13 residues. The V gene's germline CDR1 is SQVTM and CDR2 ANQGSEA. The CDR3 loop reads CSVEGQGLNEQFF. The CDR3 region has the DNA TGCAGCGTTGAGGGACAGGGGTTGAATGAGCAGTTCTTC.

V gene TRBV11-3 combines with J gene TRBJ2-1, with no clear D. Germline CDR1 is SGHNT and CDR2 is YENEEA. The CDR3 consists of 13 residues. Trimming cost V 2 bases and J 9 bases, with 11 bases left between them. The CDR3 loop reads CASSLTSRIEQFF. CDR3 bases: TGTGCCAGCAGCTTAACCTCGCGGATTGAGCAGTTCTTC.

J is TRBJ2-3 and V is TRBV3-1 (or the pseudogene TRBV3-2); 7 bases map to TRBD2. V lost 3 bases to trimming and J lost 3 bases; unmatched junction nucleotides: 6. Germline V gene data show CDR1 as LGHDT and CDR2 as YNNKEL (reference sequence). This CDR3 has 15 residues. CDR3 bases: TGTGCCAGCAGCCACCGGGGACTACATACAGATACGCAGTATTTT. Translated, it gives CASSHRGLHTDTQYF.

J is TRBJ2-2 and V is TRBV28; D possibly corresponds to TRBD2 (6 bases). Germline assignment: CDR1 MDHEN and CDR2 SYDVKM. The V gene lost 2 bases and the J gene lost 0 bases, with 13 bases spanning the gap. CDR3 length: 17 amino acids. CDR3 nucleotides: TGTGCCAGCAGTTTAGGGGTGCTAGCGACGAACACCGGGGAGCTGTTTTTT. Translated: CASSLGVLATNTGELFF. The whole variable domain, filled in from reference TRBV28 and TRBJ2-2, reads DVKVTQSSRYLVKRTGEKVFLECVQDMDHENMFWYRQDPGLGLRLIYFSYDVKMKEKGDIPEGYSVSREKKERFSLILESASTNQTSMYLCASSLGVLATNTGELFFGEGSRLTVL.

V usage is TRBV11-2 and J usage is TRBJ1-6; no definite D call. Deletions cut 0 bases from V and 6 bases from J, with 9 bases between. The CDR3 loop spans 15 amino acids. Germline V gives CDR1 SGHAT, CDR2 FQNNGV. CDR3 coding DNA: TGTGCCAGCAGCTTAGATCGGGTTTCTAATTCACCCCTCCACTTT. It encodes CASSLDRVSNSPLHF.

Here the CDR3 reads CASSLTGQGNTIYF. The CDR3 DNA sequence: TGTGCCAGCAGCTTGACGGGACAGGGAAACACCATATATTTT. The gene calls are TRBV11-2 and TRBJ1-3; 7 nucleotides agree with TRBD1. CDR1 SGHAT and CDR2 FQNNGV come from the germline V gene. V shed 3 bases, J shed 4 bases, and the junction held 3 bases outside the gene matches. CDR3 length equals 14 residues.

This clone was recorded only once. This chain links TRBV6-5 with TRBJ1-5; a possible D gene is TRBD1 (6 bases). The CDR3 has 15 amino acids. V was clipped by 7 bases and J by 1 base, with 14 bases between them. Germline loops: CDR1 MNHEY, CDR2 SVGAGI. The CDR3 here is CASTRTVKSNQPQHF. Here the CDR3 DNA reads TGTGCCAGCACCAGGACAGTTAAGAGCAATCAGCCCCAGCATTTT.

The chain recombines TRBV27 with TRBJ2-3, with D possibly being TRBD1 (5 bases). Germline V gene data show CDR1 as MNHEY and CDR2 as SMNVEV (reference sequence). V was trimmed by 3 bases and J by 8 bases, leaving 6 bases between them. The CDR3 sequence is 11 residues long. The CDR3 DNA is TGTGCCAGCAGTTTGCAGGGTACGCAGTATTTT. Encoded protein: CASSLQGTQYF.

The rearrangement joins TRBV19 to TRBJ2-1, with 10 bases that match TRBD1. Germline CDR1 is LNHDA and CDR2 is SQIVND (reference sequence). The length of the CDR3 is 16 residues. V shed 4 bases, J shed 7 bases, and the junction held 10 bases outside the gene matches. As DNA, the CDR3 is TGTGCCAGTAGTACTATGACAGGGGGCATAGCGAATGAGCAGTTCTTC. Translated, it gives CASSTMTGGIANEQFF.

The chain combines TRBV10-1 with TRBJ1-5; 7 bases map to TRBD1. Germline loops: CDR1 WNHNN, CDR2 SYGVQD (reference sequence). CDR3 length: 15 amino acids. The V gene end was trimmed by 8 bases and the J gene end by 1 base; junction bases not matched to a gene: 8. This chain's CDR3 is CASEDRVGSNQPQHF. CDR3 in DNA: TGCGCCAGCGAAGACAGGGTGGGGAGCAATCAGCCCCAGCATTTT.

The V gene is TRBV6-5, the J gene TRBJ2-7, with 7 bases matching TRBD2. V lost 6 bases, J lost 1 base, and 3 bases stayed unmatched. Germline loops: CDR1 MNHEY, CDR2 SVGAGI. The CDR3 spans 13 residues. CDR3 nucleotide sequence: TGTGCCAGCAGGGGGGGGACTTCCTACGAGCAGTACTTC. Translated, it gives CASRGGTSYEQYF.

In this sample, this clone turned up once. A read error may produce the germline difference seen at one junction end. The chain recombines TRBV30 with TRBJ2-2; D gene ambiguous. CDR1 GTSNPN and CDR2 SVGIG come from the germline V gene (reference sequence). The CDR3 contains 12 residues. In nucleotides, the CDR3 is TGTGCTTGGATTGGCTGGACCGGGGAGCTGTTTTTT. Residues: CAWIGWTGELFF.

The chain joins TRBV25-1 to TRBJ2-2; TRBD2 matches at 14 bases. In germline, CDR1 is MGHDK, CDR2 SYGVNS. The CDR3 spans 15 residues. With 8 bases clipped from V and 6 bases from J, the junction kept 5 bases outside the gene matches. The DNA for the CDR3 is TGTGCCAGCCGACTAGCGGGGGGGCTTTCCGGGGAGCTGTTTTTT. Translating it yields CASRLAGGLSGELFF.

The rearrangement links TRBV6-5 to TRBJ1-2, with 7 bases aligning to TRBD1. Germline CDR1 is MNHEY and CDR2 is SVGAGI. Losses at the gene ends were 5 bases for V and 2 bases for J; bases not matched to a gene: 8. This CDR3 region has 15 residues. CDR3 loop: CASSPTGDLNYGYTF. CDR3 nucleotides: TGTGCCAGCAGTCCTACAGGGGACTTAAACTATGGCTACACCTTC.